The sequence of this T cell receptor beta chain was determined in a study of blood T cell repertoires in COVID-19. Original processing methods: Amplification from reference gene primers served as the basis for estimated nucleated cell counts. Sequencing was performed with immunoSEQ multiplex PCR; in TCRdb, only in-frame clones are kept and a portion is missing. Clonal size and the V and J genes are those of that table, whereas D and trimming came from the DNA. Among about half a million clones listed, around 85% were seen once. The CDR3 runs to 14 residues. Looked up from germline, CDR1 is LNHDA and CDR2 is SQIVND (reference sequence). V was clipped by 3 bases and J by 1 base, with 7 bases between them.

The TCR sequence derives from a human donor in a cohort sampled during active COVID-19. Sequencing was done on a sample of peripheral blood. The chain links TRBV19 to TRBJ1-3; no reliable D call. The CDR3: CASSIAGSGNTIYF. CDR3 in DNA: TGTGCCAGTAGTATCGCAGGATCTGGAAACACCATATATTTT.